The 5 T cell receptor beta chains in this list originate from one sample, sequenced in a study of T cell repertoires in cytomegalovirus infection. Each CDR3 protein gets one entry after TCRdb re-called the reads with MiXCR. The data hold 250,000 to 300,000 distinct CDR3 sequences, with roughly 13% observed a single time. Input material: PBMCs. Receptor source: a human donor in good health (CMV status not recorded). Some clones in this sample may be carry-over from other donors' samples.

The chain employs TRBV19 and TRBJ1-1, with D hard to call. The CDR3 has 13 residues. V was shortened by 3 bases and J by 1 base, with 6 bases between the two germline ends. Germline CDR1 reads LNHDA; CDR2 reads SQIVND (reference sequence). In DNA, the CDR3 is TGTGCCAGTAGTATTAGCACGAACACTGAAGCTTTCTTT. Encoded protein: CASSISTNTEAFF. The entire variable domain, with the rest obtained from reference TRBV19 and TRBJ1-1, is as follows: DGGITQSPKYLFRKEGQNVTLSCEQNLNHDAMYWYRQDPGQGLRLIYYSQIVNDFQKGDIAEGYSVSREKKESFPLTVTSAQKNPTAFYLCASSISTNTEAFFGQGTRLTVV.

The chain employs TRBV7-9 and TRBJ2-2; no definite D call. The CDR3 totals 14 residues. The V end lost 4 bases, the J end lost 1 base, and 7 bases lay between the germline ends. Germline V gene sequence: CDR1 SEHNR, CDR2 FQNEAQ (reference sequence). CDR3 DNA sequence: TGTGCCAGCAGCTACTTGTTGAACACCGGGGAGCTGTTTTTT. Translating gives CASSYLLNTGELFF. Supplemented by reference TRBV7-9 and TRBJ2-2, the full variable domain reads DTGVSQNPRHKITKRGQNVTFRCDPISEHNRLYWYRQTLGQGPEFLTYFQNEAQLEKSRLLSDRFSAERPKGSFSTLEIQRTEQGDSAMYLCASSYLLNTGELFFGEGSRLTVL.

This clonotype was found many times. The rearrangement links TRBV25-1 to TRBJ1-1; 7 bases fit TRBD1. This CDR3 comprises 13 residues. The germline V gene has CDR1 MGHDK and CDR2 SYGVNS. J gave up 5 bases and V 8 bases, and 8 bases lay outside the gene matches. The CDR3 spells CASRLTGMTEAFF. The CDR3 nucleotides read TGTGCCAGCCGCCTGACAGGGATGACTGAAGCTTTCTTT.

V and J are TRBV7-9 and TRBJ1-5, with a weak D call TRBD1 (5 bases). In germline, CDR1 is SEHNR, CDR2 FQNEAQ (reference sequence). There are 13 residues in the CDR3. With 4 bases removed from V and 5 bases from J, the gap between germline ends came to 9 bases. CDR3 DNA sequence: TGTGCCAGCAGCTCCGACAGCTATCAGCCCCAGCATTTT. It codes for CASSSDSYQPQHF.

This clonotype was seen many times. This chain uses TRBV7-8 with TRBJ2-1; TRBD2 matches at 13 bases. This CDR3 comprises 16 residues. The V segment lost 4 bases and the J segment 9 bases; nucleotides outside the gene matches: 9. Germline values: CDR1 SGHVS, CDR2 FQNEAQ. The CDR3 DNA is TGTGCCAGCAGCTGGGGACTAGCGGGGACTATTGTTGAGCAGTTCTTC. It specifies CASSWGLAGTIVEQFF.